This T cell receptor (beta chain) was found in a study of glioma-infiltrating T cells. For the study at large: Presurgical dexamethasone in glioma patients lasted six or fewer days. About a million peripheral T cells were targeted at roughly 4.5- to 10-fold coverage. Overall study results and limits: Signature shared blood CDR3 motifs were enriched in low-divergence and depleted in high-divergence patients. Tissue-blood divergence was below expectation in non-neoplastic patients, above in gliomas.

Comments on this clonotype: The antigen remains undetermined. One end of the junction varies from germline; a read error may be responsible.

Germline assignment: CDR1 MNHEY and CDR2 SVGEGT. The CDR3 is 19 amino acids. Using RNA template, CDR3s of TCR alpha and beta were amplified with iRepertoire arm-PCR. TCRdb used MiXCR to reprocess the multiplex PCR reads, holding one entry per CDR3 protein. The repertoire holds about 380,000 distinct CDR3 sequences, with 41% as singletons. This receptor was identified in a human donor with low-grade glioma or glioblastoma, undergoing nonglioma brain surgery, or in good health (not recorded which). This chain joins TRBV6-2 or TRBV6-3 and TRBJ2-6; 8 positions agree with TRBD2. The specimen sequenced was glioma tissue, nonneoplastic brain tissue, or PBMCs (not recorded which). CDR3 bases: TGTGCCACCAGTGACCCCGGGGGGGGACGGGGCTCTGGGGCCAACGTCCTGACTTTC. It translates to CATSDPGGGRGSGANVLTF.